These 24 T cell receptor beta chains were all obtained from the same sample, sequenced in a study of shared clonotypes between healthy human individuals. Repertoires were generated with immunoSEQ multiplex PCR, while TCRdb's copy carries only in-frame clones and drops some. The sample records some 1,600,000 clones, 95% to 99% being singletons. The material sequenced was naive CD4+ T cells sorted from blood. Subset indicated: CD45RA+ positively selected. These receptor sequences come from a young man in good health.

The chain recombines TRBV28 with TRBJ2-1, with 13 bases that match TRBD2. Germline-derived CDR1 and CDR2 are MDHEN and SYDVKM. This CDR3 contains 21 residues. With 5 bases clipped from V and 1 base from J, the junction kept 17 bases outside the gene matches. In nucleotides, the CDR3 is TGTGCCAGCAGTCCCCCCCCGGGACTAGCGGGATCAGTGAGGTCCTACAATGAGCAGTTCTTC. Translated, it gives CASSPPPGLAGSVRSYNEQFF.

The rearrangement links TRBV6-1 to TRBJ1-5; tentatively, D is TRBD1 (6 bases). Germline lookup yields CDR1 MNHNS and CDR2 SASEGT. This CDR3 is 14 amino acids long. V was trimmed by 6 bases and J by 1 base, leaving 10 bases between them. The CDR3 spells CASSPRGSNQPQHF. CDR3 nucleotide sequence: TGTGCCAGCAGCCCCAGGGGCAGCAATCAGCCCCAGCATTTT.

The chain uses TRBV7-2 and TRBJ2-7; D not resolved. In germline, CDR1 is SGHTA, CDR2 FQGNSA. Trimming pared 1 base from V and 6 bases from J, leaving 16 bases between. CDR3 length equals 15 residues. The CDR3 here is CASSLENWAPGEQYF. CDR3 in DNA: TGTGCCAGCAGCTTAGAAAACTGGGCCCCTGGCGAGCAGTACTTC.

The chain couples TRBV15 to TRBJ2-7; 9 nucleotides line up with TRBD1. J lost 4 bases, V lost 6 bases, and 7 bases had no gene match. In germline, CDR1 is LNHNV, CDR2 YYDKDF (reference sequence). The CDR3 loop spans 14 amino acids. The CDR3 nucleotides are TGTGCCACCAGTAACCGGGACAGGGAATACGAGCAGTACTTC. It translates to CATSNRDREYEQYF.

This clone was observed a single time. This chain connects TRBV2 to TRBJ2-2, with 9 bases lining up with TRBD2. After removal of 10 bases from V and 0 bases from J, the junction contained 15 bases not matched to a gene. Germline values: CDR1 SNHLY, CDR2 FYNNEI. The CDR3 totals 18 residues. The DNA for the CDR3 is TGTGCCATCCTTGGGACTAGCAAGATCACCTCGAACACCGGGGAGCTGTTTTTT. As protein: CAILGTSKITSNTGELFF.

The chain is built from TRBV27 and TRBJ2-2, with TRBD1 matching 7 bases. This CDR3 spans 13 amino acids. V was pared by 9 bases and J by 7 bases, with 8 bases of the junction left unmatched. Germline V gene lookup returns CDR1 MNHEY and CDR2 SMNVEV (reference sequence). The chain's CDR3 is CASLKQGFGELFF. CDR3 in DNA: TGTGCCAGTTTAAAACAGGGGTTCGGGGAGCTGTTTTTT.

The rearrangement joins TRBV7-2 to TRBJ2-1; 10 nucleotides match TRBD2. Unmatched junction bases numbered 12, after V lost 2 bases and J lost 8 bases. CDR1 and CDR2 (germline): SGHTA, FQGNSA. The CDR3 is 17 amino acids. The CDR3 spells CASSLLSQREGRDEQFF. CDR3 coding DNA: TGTGCCAGCAGCTTACTGTCCCAGCGGGAGGGCCGCGATGAGCAGTTCTTC. The full variable domain, rest sourced from reference TRBV7-2 and TRBJ2-1, is GAGVSQSPSNKVTEKGKDVELRCDPISGHTALYWYRQSLGQGLEFLIYFQGNSAPDKSGLPSDRFSAERTGGSVSTLTIQRTQQEDSAVYLCASSLLSQREGRDEQFFGPGTRLTVL.

This chain joins TRBV9 and TRBJ1-4; 7 nucleotides match TRBD1. V lost 2 bases to trimming and J lost 5 bases; unmatched junction nucleotides: 6. This CDR3 has 15 amino acids. Looked up from germline, CDR1 is SGDLS and CDR2 is YYNGEE. This CDR3 is CASSVTGTANEKLFF. The CDR3 DNA is TGTGCCAGCAGCGTGACCGGGACAGCCAATGAAAAACTGTTTTTT.

The V gene is TRBV28, the J gene TRBJ2-7, with D perhaps TRBD2 (6 bases). This CDR3 contains 15 residues. In germline, CDR1 is MDHEN, CDR2 SYDVKM. V lost 6 bases to trimming and J lost 6 bases, with 21 bases between them. This CDR3 reads CASRRNSGQGGEQYF. DNA for the CDR3: TGTGCCAGCAGGCGTAACTCAGGGCAGGGAGGCGAGCAGTACTTC.

The chain has TRBV5-1 and TRBJ2-1; 7 bases fit TRBD1. J lost 10 bases, V lost 0 bases, and 7 bases had no gene match. From germline, CDR1 is SGHRS and CDR2 YFSETQ. The CDR3 totals 14 residues. The CDR3 loop reads CASSLGQGIREQFF. In DNA, the CDR3 is TGCGCCAGCAGCTTGGGACAGGGAATTCGAGAGCAGTTCTTC.

This sequence joins TRBV30 and TRBJ1-2; 9 bases match TRBD1. The germline V gene encodes CDR1 GTSNPN and CDR2 SVGIG (reference sequence). Unmatched junction bases numbered 4, after V lost 3 bases and J lost 8 bases. The CDR3 has 12 amino acids. This CDR3 is CAWSDRGVGYTF. The CDR3 region has the DNA TGTGCCTGGAGCGACAGGGGGGTCGGCTACACCTTC.

The sample holds one count of this clone. The chain uses TRBV28 and TRBJ1-4, with 7 bases aligning to TRBD1. The CDR3 is made up of 15 amino acids. With 2 bases clipped from V and 7 bases from J, the junction kept 7 bases outside the gene matches. The V gene's germline CDR1 is MDHEN and CDR2 SYDVKM. CDR3 residues: CASSLVDRDSEKLFF. CDR3 nucleotide sequence: TGTGCCAGCAGTTTAGTTGACAGGGATAGTGAAAAACTGTTTTTT.

This clone was observed once. The junction and the germline gene differ at one end; a read error may be behind it. The genes are TRBV18 and TRBJ2-4; the D gene is possibly TRBD2 (6 bases). The CDR3 spans 17 residues. CDR1 is KGHSH and CDR2 is LQKENI in the germline V gene. The CDR3 bases are TGTGCCAGCTCCCCACGTGAGGGGACTGGGGCCAAAAACATTCAGTACTTC. Encoded protein: CASSPREGTGAKNIQYF.

CDR3 in DNA: TGTGCCAGCAGCGACAGGGATGGGAAACTGTTTTTT. Translated: CASSDRDGKLFF. The V call is TRBV2, the J call TRBJ1-4; 7 positions match TRBD1. This CDR3 has 12 amino acids. V shed 6 bases and J 11 bases; nucleotides not matched to a gene: 6. Germline CDR1 and CDR2: SNHLY and FYNNEI.

Only one count was recorded for this clone. J is TRBJ2-5 and V is TRBV7-3; 8 bases are a match to TRBD1. CDR1 and CDR2 from the germline V gene are SGHTA and FQGTGA. V shed 5 bases and J 2 bases; nucleotides not matched to a gene: 4. The CDR3 loop spans 14 amino acids. Here the CDR3 reads CASSRDRYQETQYF. CDR3 in DNA: TGTGCCAGCAGCAGGGACAGGTATCAAGAGACCCAGTACTTC.

The chain employs TRBV2 and TRBJ1-4; D unclear. Trimming stripped 4 bases from V and 5 bases from J, with 8 bases between. The CDR3 loop spans 13 amino acids. The germline CDR1 and CDR2 sequences are SNHLY and FYNNEI. The CDR3 here is CASSVGPNEKLFF. CDR3 DNA sequence: TGTGCCAGCAGTGTCGGGCCAAATGAAAAACTGTTTTTT.

The CDR3 region is CASSQSIPRSMGELFF. The DNA for the CDR3 is TGTGCCAGCAGCCAAAGCATCCCCCGAAGTATGGGGGAGCTGTTTTTT. This chain uses TRBV4-2 with TRBJ2-2; the D is unclear. Germline V gene sequence: CDR1 LGHNA, CDR2 YNFKEQ. Deletions cut 2 bases from V and 8 bases from J, with 18 bases between. The CDR3 consists of 16 residues.

For this clone: The sample holds other DNA sequences that translate to the same CDR3. In nucleotides, the CDR3 is TGTGCCAGCAGTGACACCTACGAGCAGTACTTC. This gives the protein CASSDTYEQYF. This sequence joins TRBV2 and TRBJ2-7, with no clear D. CDR3 length equals 11 residues. The ends were cut back, 3 bases at V and 2 bases at J, with 2 bases in the middle. CDR1 and CDR2 from the germline V gene are SNHLY and FYNNEI.

The chain joins TRBV14 to TRBJ2-2; 7 nucleotides match TRBD1. Germline values: CDR1 SGHDN, CDR2 FVKESK. The CDR3 consists of 18 residues. V was pared by 2 bases and J by 4 bases, with 13 bases of the junction left unmatched. CDR3 in amino acids: CASSQLPAGTEITGELFF. As DNA, the CDR3 is TGTGCCAGCAGCCAATTACCGGCAGGGACAGAAATCACCGGGGAGCTGTTTTTT.

The chain joins TRBV2 to TRBJ1-1, with no clear D. Germline CDR1 SNHLY, CDR2 FYNNEI. Trimming removed 9 bases at V and 4 bases at J, with 15 bases between. CDR3 length: 13 residues. The CDR3 is CASPKEVGTEAFF. In DNA, the CDR3 is TGTGCCAGTCCCAAGGAGGTGGGCACTGAAGCTTTCTTT.

The chain carries TRBV5-4 and TRBJ1-5; no reliable D call. From germline, CDR1 is SGHNT and CDR2 YYREEE (reference sequence). V was cut by 2 bases and J by 3 bases, with 3 bases left in between. The CDR3 length is 12 residues. The DNA of the CDR3 is TGTGCCAGCAGCTTCCCCAATCAGCCCCAGCATTTT. This encodes CASSFPNQPQHF.

J is TRBJ2-5 and V is TRBV5-4; D is perhaps TRBD2 (6 bases). The end of the DNA is better explained by TRBJ2-7, so the J call may be wrong. The germline V gene encodes CDR1 SGHNT and CDR2 YYREEE (reference sequence). CDR3 length equals 15 residues. CDR3 sequence (DNA): TGTGCCAGCAGCTCCCCCGGTAGCGGAACCTACGAGCAGTACTTC. It yields the protein CASSSPGSGTYEQYF.

This CDR3 is CASSYMIDEQFF. The CDR3 region has the DNA TGTGCCAGCAGTTACATGATAGATGAGCAGTTCTTC. This chain uses TRBV6-6 with TRBJ2-1; no reliable D call. The V gene's germline CDR1 is MNHNY and CDR2 SVGAGI (reference sequence). V lost 2 bases and J lost 8, with 7 bases in between. The CDR3 loop spans 12 amino acids.

The J gene is TRBJ2-5, the V gene TRBV7-9; 8 positions agree with TRBD1. The CDR3 spans 14 residues. From germline, CDR1 is SEHNR and CDR2 FQNEAQ (reference sequence). V was pared by 7 bases and J by 3 bases, with 7 bases of the junction left unmatched. The CDR3 sequence is CASITGTGEETQYF. Here the CDR3 DNA reads TGTGCCAGCATCACCGGGACAGGTGAAGAGACCCAGTACTTC.